The rows below give T cell receptor beta chains drawn from one sample of a study of T cells after somatic rescue of genetic block. Clones were read by immunoSEQ multiplex PCR, and TCRdb kept only the in-frame ones, dropping some. Counted here are 55,000 to 70,000 clones, under 95% occurring once; the ten biggest clones make up roughly 2.8%. Source material: peripheral blood mononuclear cells (PBMCs). The receptors were sampled from a man aged 35 to 55. The CDR3 runs from the conserved cysteine through the conserved F or W. Each record gives: CDR3 DNA, CDR3 protein, V gene, CDR3 length, J gene, clone size, D gene. The D gene is left open where the match is weak. Only some rows state a clone size, as once, few, many or a class for expanded clones.

CDR3nt: TGTGCCAGTAGTATATTGGGCAGCTATAGCAATCAGCCCCAGCATTTT
CDR3aa: CASSILGSYSNQPQHF
v_gene: TRBV19
len: 16
j_gene: TRBJ1-5
abundance: NA
d_gene: NA

CDR3nt: TGTGCCAGCAGCTCCGGGACTAGCGGCAGACAAGAGACCCAGTACTTC
CDR3aa: CASSSGTSGRQETQYF
v_gene: TRBV5-4
len: 16
j_gene: TRBJ2-5
abundance: NA
d_gene: TRBD2

CDR3nt: TGCGCCAGCAGCCTGGGCGGTAACCAAGAGACCCAGTACTTC
CDR3aa: CASSLGGNQETQYF
v_gene: TRBV5-1
len: 14
j_gene: TRBJ2-5
abundance: NA
d_gene: NA

CDR3nt: TGTGCCAGCAGCTTGGCTAACTACGAGCAGTACTTC
CDR3aa: CASSLANYEQYF
v_gene: TRBV7-2
len: 12
j_gene: TRBJ2-7
abundance: NA
d_gene: NA

CDR3nt: TGCGCCAGCAGCCCTCCACTAGCGGATACGCAGTATTTT
CDR3aa: CASSPPLADTQYF
v_gene: TRBV4-1
len: 13
j_gene: TRBJ2-3
abundance: NA
d_gene: TRBD2

CDR3nt: TGCGCCAGCAGCTTATCGGGGAGCGTCGAGACCCAGTACTTC
CDR3aa: CASSLSGSVETQYF
v_gene: TRBV5-1
len: 14
j_gene: TRBJ2-5
abundance: NA
d_gene: NA

CDR3nt: TGCGCCAGCAGCTTGGAAACAGACTACAATGAGCAGTTCTTC
CDR3aa: CASSLETDYNEQFF
v_gene: TRBV5-1
len: 14
j_gene: TRBJ2-1
abundance: once
d_gene: NA

CDR3nt: TGTGCCAGCAGTGAAAGACAGGTCAGTAATCAGCCCCAGCATTTT
CDR3aa: CASSERQVSNQPQHF
v_gene: TRBV2
len: 15
j_gene: TRBJ1-5
abundance: few
d_gene: NA

CDR3nt: TGCGCCAGCAGCCAAGGCGGGCGGGGGGGCTACGAGCAGTACTTC
CDR3aa: CASSQGGRGGYEQYF
v_gene: TRBV4-1
len: 15
j_gene: TRBJ2-7
abundance: NA
d_gene: TRBD2

CDR3nt: TGTGCCAGCAAAGGCGGAAGTGCCTACAATGAGCAGTTCTTC
CDR3aa: CASKGGSAYNEQFF
v_gene: TRBV7-6
len: 14
j_gene: TRBJ2-1
abundance: NA
d_gene: NA

CDR3nt: TGTGCCAGCAGCCTCCAACTCACAGATACGCAGTATTTT
CDR3aa: CASSLQLTDTQYF
v_gene: TRBV7-3
len: 13
j_gene: TRBJ2-3
abundance: NA
d_gene: NA

CDR3nt: TGTGCCAGCAGCTTAAGAGGAAACAATGAGCAGTTCTTC
CDR3aa: CASSLRGNNEQFF
v_gene: TRBV7-7
len: 13
j_gene: TRBJ2-1
abundance: NA
d_gene: NA

CDR3nt: TGTGCCAGCAGTCCAACCGGGACGGCTAACTATGGCTACACCTTC
CDR3aa: CASSPTGTANYGYTF
v_gene: TRBV27
len: 15
j_gene: TRBJ1-2
abundance: NA
d_gene: NA

CDR3nt: TGTGCCAGCAGCCAAGATGGCGAAGAGACCCAGTACTTC
CDR3aa: CASSQDGEETQYF
v_gene: TRBV5-4
len: 13
j_gene: TRBJ2-5
abundance: NA
d_gene: NA

CDR3nt: TGCGCCAGCAGCCTGGGACTAGCGGGAGTCAATGAGGTGTTCTTC
CDR3aa: CASSLGLAGVNEVFF
v_gene: TRBV5-1
len: 15
j_gene: TRBJ2-1
abundance: NA
d_gene: TRBD2

CDR3nt: TGCGCCAGCAGTCGGGGATCCGATACGCAGTATTTT
CDR3aa: CASSRGSDTQYF
v_gene: TRBV5-1
len: 12
j_gene: TRBJ2-3
abundance: NA
d_gene: NA

CDR3nt: TGCAGCGTTGAGTCTTATAGCGGGGGGTCATACAATGAGCAGTTCTTC
CDR3aa: CSVESYSGGSYNEQFF
v_gene: TRBV29-1
len: 16
j_gene: TRBJ2-1
abundance: NA
d_gene: TRBD2

CDR3nt: TGTGCCAGCAGCTCCGGGCCCGGCACAGATACGCAGTATTTT
CDR3aa: CASSSGPGTDTQYF
v_gene: TRBV7-6
len: 14
j_gene: TRBJ2-3
abundance: NA
d_gene: NA

CDR3nt: TGTGCCAGCAGTTTTTCTGGACTAGCGGGAGAAAATGAGCAGTTCTTC
CDR3aa: CASSFSGLAGENEQFF
v_gene: TRBV27
len: 16
j_gene: TRBJ2-1
abundance: NA
d_gene: TRBD2

CDR3nt: TGCGCCAGCAGCTTGGCAAGTGGGTCATATCCCTACGAGCAGTACTTC
CDR3aa: CASSLASGSYPYEQYF
v_gene: TRBV5-1
len: 16
j_gene: TRBJ2-7
abundance: NA
d_gene: NA

CDR3nt: TGTGCCACCGTGTCGGGGGGGCCCACAGATACGCAGTATTTT
CDR3aa: CATVSGGPTDTQYF
v_gene: TRBV10-3
len: 14
j_gene: TRBJ2-3
abundance: NA
d_gene: TRBD2

CDR3nt: TGTGCCAGCAGTGCTGGGACAGGGAACACCGGGGAGCTGTTTTTT
CDR3aa: CASSAGTGNTGELFF
v_gene: TRBV6-1
len: 15
j_gene: TRBJ2-2
abundance: NA
d_gene: TRBD1

CDR3nt: TGTGCTAGCAGCTTAGTCATGGGGTCCGCTACGCAGTATTTT
CDR3aa: CASSLVMGSATQYF
v_gene: TRBV7-7
len: 14
j_gene: TRBJ2-3
abundance: NA
d_gene: NA

CDR3nt: TGTGCCAGTCGACTAGCGGGAGGGCTTCGCTCCTACAATGAGCAGTTCTTC
CDR3aa: CASRLAGGLRSYNEQFF
v_gene: TRBV27
len: 17
j_gene: TRBJ2-1
abundance: NA
d_gene: TRBD2

CDR3nt: TGTGCCAGCAGCTTAGTTGACAGTATAGGACAAGAGACCCAGTACTTC
CDR3aa: CASSLVDSIGQETQYF
v_gene: TRBV11-2
len: 16
j_gene: TRBJ2-5
abundance: NA
d_gene: NA

CDR3nt: TGTGCCAGCAGTCAATTCGCCGGGGCCGGAGAGACCCAGTACTTC
CDR3aa: CASSQFAGAGETQYF
v_gene: TRBV7-2
len: 15
j_gene: TRBJ2-5
abundance: NA
d_gene: NA

CDR3nt: TGTGCCAGCAGCCCGCCTGAAGCTTTCTTT
CDR3aa: CASSPPEAFF
v_gene: TRBV5-5
len: 10
j_gene: TRBJ1-1
abundance: NA
d_gene: NA

CDR3nt: TGCGCCAGCAGCTCTACAGGGTACGACGAGCAGTACTTC
CDR3aa: CASSSTGYDEQYF
v_gene: TRBV5-1
len: 13
j_gene: TRBJ2-7
abundance: NA
d_gene: NA

CDR3nt: TGTGCCAGCAGCTTAGCGATTGGAACAGGGGGCTACTATGGCTACACCTTC
CDR3aa: CASSLAIGTGGYYGYTF
v_gene: TRBV7-9
len: 17
j_gene: TRBJ1-2
abundance: NA
d_gene: TRBD1

CDR3nt: TGTGCCAGCAGCGATTCTGGACCAAACGAGCAGTACTTC
CDR3aa: CASSDSGPNEQYF
v_gene: TRBV7-9
len: 13
j_gene: TRBJ2-7
abundance: NA
d_gene: NA